This T cell receptor (beta chain) was captured by sequencing in a study of blood T cell repertoires in COVID-19. Repertoires were generated with immunoSEQ multiplex PCR, while TCRdb's copy carries only in-frame clones and drops some. The sample has about 240,000 clones; around 88% are singletons. Germline V lookup: CDR1 SGHTA, CDR2 FQGNSA. The ends were cut back, 5 bases at V and 10 bases at J, with 20 bases in the middle. The CDR3 contains 14 residues. V and J are TRBV7-2 and TRBJ1-2; D might be TRBD1 (5 bases). Sequencing was done on a sample of peripheral blood. The sequence came from a man older than 75 with acute or convalescent COVID-19. This CDR3 is CASSPGGTQRNYTF. The DNA for the CDR3 is TGTGCCAGCAGCCCGGGGGGGACCCAAAGGAACTACACCTTC. Full variable domain (rest looked up from reference TRBV7-2 and TRBJ1-2): GAGVSQSPSNKVTEKGKDVELRCDPISGHTALYWYRQSLGQGLEFLIYFQGNSAPDKSGLPSDRFSAERTGGSVSTLTIQRTQQEDSAVYLCASSPGGTQRNYTFGSGTRLTVV.